Included here is one T cell receptor beta chain sequence, with context. Its antigen is unknown. Germline V gene lookup returns CDR1 WNHNN and CDR2 SYGVQD (reference sequence). The V and J ends lost 0 bases and 15 bases respectively, with 18 bases between them. The CDR3 loop spans 14 amino acids. The data derive from a study of vaccination and CD4 T cells after COVID-19. The Oncomine TCR Beta short-read assay generated sequence data from the DNA of cultured CD4+ T cells. TCRdb reprocessed the PCR reads via MiXCR and lists one record per CDR3 protein. Seen here are 6,000 to 9,000 distinct CDR3 sequences, about 25% observed once, and the top ten hold more than 8%. Treatment noted: roughly 11-day PBMC culture with coronavirus spike peptide pools or control peptides (ViraFEST assay).

The receptor was isolated from a human donor who had recovered from COVID-19. This sample comprised CD4+ T cells from blood, cultured in vitro, obtained after SARS-CoV-2 vaccination. V usage is TRBV10-1 and J usage is TRBJ1-5; D possibly corresponds to TRBD1 (5 bases). The chain's CDR3 is CASSESGVLLGTHF. The CDR3 DNA reads as TGCGCCAGCAGTGAGTCGGGGGTGTTGTTGGGGACGCATTTT.